These 32 T cell receptor beta chains were sequenced from one sample in a study of T cells after yellow fever vaccination. MiXCR, run by TCRdb on the 5' RACE reads, gives a single entry per CDR3 protein. The table lists about 74,000 distinct CDR3 sequences, roughly 6.9% of them singletons. Material: CD8+ T cells sorted from PBMCs, obtained 4 to 5 days after the first yellow fever vaccination. The receptors were gathered from a man aged 18 to 35 who received the YFV17D yellow fever vaccine.

This clonotype was recorded a few times. The chain is built from TRBV20-1 and TRBJ1-5, with a possible D match to TRBD1 (5 bases). The CDR3 is 15 amino acids. Germline V CDR1 and CDR2: DFQATT, SNEGSKA (reference sequence). The V gene lost 0 bases and the J gene lost 3 bases, with 12 bases spanning the gap. CDR3 nucleotide sequence: TGCAGTGCTAGAGATCGGGACGGAGTCAATCAGCCCCAGCATTTT. Residues: CSARDRDGVNQPQHF.

The rearrangement links TRBV7-8 to TRBJ2-7; D uncertain. The CDR3 spans 12 residues. Germline V gene sequence: CDR1 SGHVS, CDR2 FQNEAQ. Trimming left V 1 base short and J 6 bases short, with 7 bases between. The CDR3 is CASSLGPSEQYV. The DNA for the CDR3 is TGTGCCAGCAGCTTAGGTCCGTCCGAGCAGTACGTC.

This clonotype was picked up many times. The rearrangement joins TRBV4-1 to TRBJ2-1; D remains unclear. V was clipped by 0 bases and J by 3 bases, with 12 bases between them. Germline V gene data show CDR1 as MGHRA and CDR2 as YSYEKL. The CDR3 spans 16 residues. The chain's CDR3 is CASSQDGHNSYNEQFF. The CDR3 DNA sequence: TGCGCCAGCAGCCAAGATGGGCACAACAGCTACAATGAGCAGTTCTTC.

V gene TRBV13 combines with J gene TRBJ2-7; 8 bases map to TRBD2. The CDR3 contains 15 residues. V was pared by 5 bases and J by 0 bases, with 6 bases of the junction left unmatched. Germline V lookup: CDR1 PRHDT, CDR2 FYEKMQ (reference sequence). In nucleotides, the CDR3 is TGTGCCAGCAGCCTGACTAGCGCCAGCTCCTACGAGCAGTACTTC. As protein: CASSLTSASSYEQYF.

This clonotype was detected many times. The DNA for the CDR3 is TGCGCCAGCAGCCAAACGGACGGGGGGGACTACGAGCAGTACGTC. Protein: CASSQTDGGDYEQYV. The V gene is TRBV4-1, the J gene TRBJ2-7; 8 nucleotides align to TRBD2. The V gene's germline CDR1 is MGHRA and CDR2 YSYEKL. V lost 2 bases to trimming and J lost 3 bases; unmatched junction nucleotides: 6. This CDR3 has 15 residues.

The chain couples TRBV28 to TRBJ2-7; perhaps TRBD1 as D (5 bases). The CDR3 has 12 amino acids. The V and J ends lost 3 bases and 4 bases respectively, with 7 bases between them. The germline V gene has CDR1 MDHEN and CDR2 SYDVKM. This chain's CDR3 is CASSLPGYEQYV. The CDR3 DNA follows: TGTGCCAGCAGTTTGCCAGGGTACGAGCAGTACGTC.

This clonotype occurred many times. This chain joins TRBV15 and TRBJ1-5; no clear D. Germline V gene sequence: CDR1 LNHNV, CDR2 YYDKDF (reference sequence). This CDR3 contains 16 residues. Between the trimmed V and J ends, which lost 3 bases and 1 base, there was a span of 13 bases. The CDR3 DNA follows: TGTGCCACCAGCAGCTCACGGGCACGGAGCAATCAGCCCCAGCATTTT. Protein sequence: CATSSSRARSNQPQHF.

This clonotype was seen a handful of times. The chain recombines TRBV24-1 with TRBJ2-3; TRBD1 matches at 8 bases. CDR1 is KGHDR, CDR2 SFDVKD, per germline. V shed 4 bases and J 6 bases; nucleotides not matched to a gene: 2. The CDR3 has 13 amino acids. Here the CDR3 DNA reads TGTGCCACCAGTGACCAGGGGGCGGATACGCAGTATTTT. It translates to CATSDQGADTQYF.

This rearrangement joins TRBV11-3 to TRBJ2-1, with D tentatively TRBD2 (7 bases). The CDR3 is 16 residues long. The V end was cut by 5 bases, the J end by 2 bases, with 16 bases between. The germline CDR1 and CDR2 sequences are SGHNT and YENEEA. DNA of the CDR3: TGTGCCAGCAGCCCCGAATGGCGGGGGCCCTACAATGAGCAGTTCTTC. This gives the protein CASSPEWRGPYNEQFF.

The V gene is TRBV20-1, the J gene TRBJ1-6; D call uncertain. The CDR3 totals 17 residues. With 1 base removed from V and 7 bases from J, the gap between germline ends came to 20 bases. Germline CDR1 reads DFQATT; CDR2 reads SNEGSKA (reference sequence). CDR3: CSARGPSGSHRNSPLHF. CDR3 DNA: TGCAGTGCTAGAGGCCCCTCCGGGAGTCATAGGAATTCACCCCTCCACTTT.

This rearrangement joins TRBV29-1 to TRBJ2-2; D tentatively fits TRBD1 or TRBD2 (7 bases each). Between the trimmed V and J ends, which lost 6 bases and 5 bases, there was a span of 13 bases. The CDR3 loop spans 13 amino acids. Germline assignment: CDR1 SQVTM and CDR2 ANQGSEA. This CDR3 is CSVPGGETGELFF. DNA for the CDR3: TGCAGCGTACCAGGGGGGGAAACCGGGGAGCTGTTTTTT.

By frequency in the sample, this clonotype is medium-sized. The chain combines TRBV12-3 or TRBV12-4 with TRBJ2-2; D gene ambiguous. The CDR3 is made up of 12 amino acids. Trimming pared 5 bases from V and 4 bases from J, leaving 5 bases between. In nucleotides, the CDR3 is TGTGCCAGCAGTCGATCCACCGGGGAGCTGTTTTTT. Translation gives CASSRSTGELFF.

This clonotype appeared many times. The chain links TRBV4-1 to TRBJ2-3; a possible D gene is TRBD2 (6 bases). This CDR3 is built from 13 residues. V lost 6 bases and J lost 1, with 8 bases in between. The V gene's germline CDR1 is MGHRA and CDR2 YSYEKL. For the CDR3, the DNA is TGCGCCAGCAGGGGGGAGGGCACAGATACGCAGTATTTT. Its translation is CASRGEGTDTQYF.

This clonotype was found many times. The rearrangement uses TRBV4-2 and TRBJ2-5; perhaps TRBD2 as D (6 bases). Germline V gene lookup returns CDR1 LGHNA and CDR2 YNFKEQ. There are 16 residues in the CDR3. V was shortened by 4 bases and J by 0 bases, with 15 bases between the two germline ends. CDR3 DNA: TGTGCCAGCAGCCCGCGGGGTGTCCAGTACCAAGAGACCCAGTACTTC. Translating it yields CASSPRGVQYQETQYF.

This clonotype has at least ten counts. This chain connects TRBV5-1 to TRBJ2-1; no firm D call. Germline CDR1 is SGHRS and CDR2 is YFSETQ. This CDR3 is built from 14 residues. V lost 2 bases and J lost 10, with 16 bases in between. CDR3 amino acids: CASSLIALAPEQFF. The DNA of the CDR3 is TGCGCCAGCAGCTTAATCGCCCTTGCACCCGAGCAGTTCTTC.

The chain carries TRBV10-3 and TRBJ2-2; no clear D gene. This CDR3 has 14 amino acids. From germline, CDR1 is ENHRY and CDR2 SYGVKD. The V end lost 4 bases, the J end lost 6 bases, and 12 bases lay between the germline ends. The CDR3 reads CAISADGYAGELFF. The CDR3 DNA follows: TGTGCCATCAGTGCCGACGGTTACGCCGGGGAGCTGTTTTTT.

This clonotype was seen repeatedly, ten times or more. This chain links TRBV6-2 or TRBV6-3 with TRBJ2-2; a possible D gene is TRBD1 (5 bases). Germline lookup yields CDR1 MNHEY and CDR2 SVGEGT. The length of the CDR3 is 14 residues. V was pared by 7 bases and J by 2 bases, with 11 bases between. The DNA for the CDR3 is TGTGCCAGCACTGGGGCCCTCAACACCGGGGAGCTGTTTTTT. This translates into CASTGALNTGELFF.

V usage is TRBV9 and J usage is TRBJ2-1; D possibly corresponds to TRBD1 (6 bases). CDR3 length: 17 amino acids. V was cut by 4 bases and J by 3 bases, with 20 bases left in between. Germline assignment: CDR1 SGDLS and CDR2 YYNGEE. This CDR3 reads CASSPRTGPTLYNEQFF. In nucleotides, the CDR3 is TGTGCCAGCAGCCCCCGCACAGGGCCTACTCTCTACAATGAGCAGTTCTTC.

The chain links TRBV7-9 to TRBJ2-3, with D unresolved. V was clipped by 5 bases and J by 6 bases, with 9 bases between them. Looked up from germline, CDR1 is SEHNR and CDR2 is FQNEAQ (reference sequence). The CDR3 runs to 12 residues. The CDR3 here is CASSLMEDTQYF. The CDR3 region has the DNA TGTGCCAGCAGCCTCATGGAGGATACGCAGTATTTT.

The table lists this clonotype with a few counts. This chain links TRBV7-8 with TRBJ2-1; D gene ambiguous. The CDR3 is 16 residues long. V was trimmed by 1 base and J by 0 bases, leaving 10 bases between them. Germline values: CDR1 SGHVS, CDR2 FQNEAQ. DNA of the CDR3: TGTGCCAGCAGCTTAGAAAAGCTGGGCTCCTACAATGAGCAGTTCTTC. Translated, it gives CASSLEKLGSYNEQFF.

The J gene is TRBJ2-3, the V gene TRBV9, with D maybe TRBD2 (7 bases). The V gene lost 3 bases and the J gene lost 5 bases, with 25 bases spanning the gap. Germline V lookup: CDR1 SGDLS, CDR2 YYNGEE. This CDR3 comprises 18 residues. The CDR3 spells CASSEAPGGGAMRDTQYF. Here the CDR3 DNA reads TGTGCCAGCAGCGAGGCCCCTGGAGGGGGGGCCATGAGAGATACGCAGTATTTT.

This clonotype was detected many times. The CDR3 reads CATSPRAPLAGGINEQFF. For the CDR3, the DNA is TGTGCCACCAGCCCCCGGGCCCCTCTAGCGGGGGGGATTAATGAGCAGTTCTTC. The chain combines TRBV15 with TRBJ2-1; 12 nucleotides align to TRBD2. The trim removed 5 bases at V and 7 bases at J, leaving 15 bases unmatched. CDR1 LNHNV and CDR2 YYDKDF come from the germline V gene (reference sequence). The CDR3 totals 18 residues.

CDR3 in DNA: TGTGCCAGCAGTTTAGCGCCGCCGTGGGGCAATCAGCCCCAGCATTTT. The encoded protein is CASSLAPPWGNQPQHF. V and J are TRBV12-3 or TRBV12-4 and TRBJ1-5; no firm D call. V dropped 0 bases and J dropped 2 bases, with 11 bases sitting between them. The CDR3 sequence is 16 residues long.

This clonotype was seen many times. The V gene is TRBV29-1, the J gene TRBJ2-2; 10 nucleotides line up with TRBD2. Germline V lookup: CDR1 SQVTM, CDR2 ANQGSEA. The CDR3 has 14 residues. With 3 bases clipped from V and 3 bases from J, the junction kept 1 base outside the gene matches. CDR3 DNA: TGCAGCGTTGACAGCGGGGGGGACACCGGGGAGCTGTTTTTT. As protein: CSVDSGGDTGELFF.

The sample holds many counts of this clonotype. The chain is built from TRBV7-2 and TRBJ2-4; TRBD2 is a possible D gene (6 bases). There are 16 residues in the CDR3. The germline gives CDR1 SGHTA, CDR2 FQGNSA. Trimming removed 2 bases from V and 6 bases from J, with 17 bases in between. CDR3 sequence: CASSLQIPGLGNIQYF. CDR3 sequence (DNA): TGTGCCAGCAGCTTACAAATCCCGGGACTGGGAAACATTCAGTACTTC.

The V call is TRBV19, the J call TRBJ2-1; a possible D gene is TRBD1 (5 bases). Germline CDR1 is LNHDA and CDR2 is SQIVND (reference sequence). This CDR3 is 13 amino acids long. Trimming pared 1 base from V and 7 bases from J, leaving 8 bases between. The CDR3 is CASSIGSGNEQFF. DNA of the CDR3: TGTGCCAGTAGTATAGGTTCAGGGAATGAGCAGTTCTTC. The full variable domain, rest sourced from reference TRBV19 and TRBJ2-1, is DGGITQSPKYLFRKEGQNVTLSCEQNLNHDAMYWYRQDPGQGLRLIYYSQIVNDFQKGDIAEGYSVSREKKESFPLTVTSAQKNPTAFYLCASSIGSGNEQFFGPGTRLTVL.

This clonotype was observed a few times. CDR3: CASSLGASGDTIYF. The DNA of the CDR3 is TGTGCCAGCAGCTTAGGAGCCAGCGGGGACACCATATATTTT. The chain is built from TRBV13 and TRBJ1-3; D is unresolved. The CDR3 has 14 amino acids. V was trimmed by 0 bases and J by 8 bases, leaving 11 bases between them. Germline lookup yields CDR1 PRHDT and CDR2 FYEKMQ (reference sequence). Looking up the rest from reference TRBV13 and TRBJ1-3 gives the full variable domain: AAGVIQSPRHLIKEKRETATLKCYPIPRHDTVYWYQQGPGQDPQFLISFYEKMQSDKGSIPDRFSAQQFSDYHSELNMSSLELGDSALYFCASSLGASGDTIYFGEGSWLTVV.

This clonotype occurred a few times. The chain employs TRBV6-2 or TRBV6-3 and TRBJ2-5, with 8 bases matching TRBD2. Germline trimming cut 0 bases from V and 9 bases from J; bases unmatched to any gene: 18. Germline CDR1 and CDR2: MNHEY and SVGEGT. The length of the CDR3 is 18 residues. CDR3: CASSYSGTSHPVAGSQYF. The CDR3 nucleotides are TGTGCCAGCAGTTACTCAGGGACTAGTCACCCGGTGGCTGGGTCCCAGTACTTC.

The sample holds many counts of this clonotype. The V and J genes are TRBV27 and TRBJ2-7, with TRBD2 matching 7 bases. CDR1 and CDR2 (germline): MNHEY, SMNVEV (reference sequence). This CDR3 is 14 amino acids long. V lost 3 bases to trimming and J lost 4 bases; unmatched junction nucleotides: 6. The CDR3 DNA sequence: TGTGCCAGCAGTTTTCGGGGGGTTGGGTACGAGCAGTACGTC. Encoded protein: CASSFRGVGYEQYV.

Concerning this clonotype: One end of the junction does not line up with germline, which may come from a read error. The chain recombines TRBV29-1 with TRBJ1-2; D is perhaps TRBD1 (5 bases). The CDR3 runs to 17 residues. Germline V gives CDR1 SQVTM, CDR2 ANQGSEA. CDR3 sequence: CSVLHFYRDQRHYGHTF. DNA for the CDR3: TGCAGCGTCCTGCATTTTTACCGGGACCAAAGGCACTATGGCCACACCTTC.

This clonotype was recorded at least ten times. The CDR3 reads CASSYGQDNEQFF. The CDR3 coding sequence is TGTGCCAGCAGTTACGGTCAAGACAATGAGCAGTTCTTC. The chain joins TRBV6-2 or TRBV6-3 to TRBJ2-1; D unresolved. Germline V CDR1 and CDR2: MNHEY, SVGEGT. V lost 2 bases to trimming and J lost 5 bases, with 7 bases between them. CDR3 length: 13 amino acids.

This clonotype was counted a few times. The chain combines TRBV29-1 with TRBJ2-7; TRBD1 is a possible D gene (6 bases). CDR1 is SQVTM and CDR2 is ANQGSEA in the germline V gene. The CDR3 is made up of 14 amino acids. Trimming pared 1 base from V and 5 bases from J, leaving 15 bases between. DNA of the CDR3: TGCAGCGTTGAAGTAGGCAGGGGTGGCCACGAGCAGTACTTC. As protein: CSVEVGRGGHEQYF.